The sequence of this T cell receptor (beta chain) was determined in a study of beta chain features in type 1 diabetes. Study results and limitations: The study found that naive, central memory and Treg TCRB repertoires appeared more similar in patients than in healthy donors. A moderate, significant TCRB CDR3 shortening appeared in type 1 diabetes across four CD4+ subsets.

In this sample, this clone turned up a few times. What it binds is unknown. cDNA synthesis used the whole RNA isolate, giving expressed TCRB sequences. TCRdb keeps only in-frame clones here, not all; method: immunoSEQ multiplex PCR. The sample contains 100,000 to 150,000 clones, 7% to 10% of which appear only once. This CDR3 contains 15 residues. With V trimmed by 1 base and J by 6 bases, 3 bases remained unmatched. Germline loops: CDR1 LNHNV, CDR2 YYDKDF (reference sequence). The sequenced material came from central memory CD4+ T cells from blood. This sequence was found in a man aged 25-40 years with type 1 diabetes. This rearrangement joins TRBV15 to TRBJ2-2, with 9 bases that match TRBD2. CDR3 sequence: CATSRAGTSSGELFF. In nucleotides, the CDR3 is TGTGCCACCAGCAGAGCCGGGACTAGCTCCGGGGAGCTGTTTTTT. The variable domain in full, with the rest retrieved from reference TRBV15 and TRBJ2-2, is DAMVIQNPRYQVTQFGKPVTLSCSQTLNHNVMYWYQQKSSQAPKLLFHYYDKDFNNEADTPDNFQSRRPNTSFCFLDIRSPGLGDTAMYLCATSRAGTSSGELFFGEGSRLTVL.